The present TCR beta chain was sequenced within a study of OX40 agonist ivuxolimab in advanced cancers. Background on the study: It was ivuxolimab, an agonistic anti-OX40 (CD134) antibody, that patients were treated with. Those treated in dose escalation had hepatocellular carcinoma, melanoma, renal cell cancer or head and neck cancer. Three partial responders included one hepatocellular carcinoma patient and two cutaneous melanoma patients. Study-wide results and caveats: Expanded peripheral T cells had an undetermined antigen specificity.

Produced via immunoSEQ multiplex PCR; TCRdb's table is partial and in-frame only. Of fewer than 85,000 clones listed, 70% to 90% are singletons. The V gene's germline CDR1 is KGHSH and CDR2 LQKENI. CDR3 length equals 15 residues. J gave up 2 bases and V 3 bases, and 1 base lay outside the gene matches. In this sample, this clone turned up a few times. The antigen is unknown. Specimen: CD4+ or CD8+ T cells sorted from blood, collected in a trial of the OX40 agonist ivuxolimab. The sequence was obtained from an adult with an advanced solid tumor such as melanoma, head and neck, liver or kidney cancer. This sequence joins TRBV18 and TRBJ2-6; 7 bases are a match to TRBD1. CDR3 nucleotides: TGTGCCAGCTCACCCGACAGGGCTGGGGCCAACGTCCTGACTTTC. Protein: CASSPDRAGANVLTF.